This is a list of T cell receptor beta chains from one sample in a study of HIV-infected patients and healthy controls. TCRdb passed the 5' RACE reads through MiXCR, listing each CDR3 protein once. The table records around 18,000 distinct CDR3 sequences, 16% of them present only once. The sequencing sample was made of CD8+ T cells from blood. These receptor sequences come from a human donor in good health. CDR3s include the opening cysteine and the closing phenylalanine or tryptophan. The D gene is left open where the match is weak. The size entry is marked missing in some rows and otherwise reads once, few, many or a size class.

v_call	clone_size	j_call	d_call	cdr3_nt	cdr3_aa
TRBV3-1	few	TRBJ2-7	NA	TGTGCCAGCAGCCCGGGACACAACTCCTACGAGCAGTACTTC	CASSPGHNSYEQYF
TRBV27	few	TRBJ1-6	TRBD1	TGTGCCAGCAGTCCCGGGACAGGGGGGACACCCCTCCACTTT	CASSPGTGGTPLHF
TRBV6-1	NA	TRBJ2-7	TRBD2	TGTGCCAGCTCCGCTGATTCGAGCGGGGCCTACGAGCAGTACTTC	CASSADSSGAYEQYF
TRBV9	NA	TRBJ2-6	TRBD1	TGTGCCAGCAGGGCCGACAGGGGCCAGAGCTCTGGGGCCAACGTCCTGACTTTC	CASRADRGQSSGANVLTF
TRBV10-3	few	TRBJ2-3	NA	TGTGCCATCAGTGAGTCGCTAGCTCGATCGCAGTATTTT	CAISESLARSQYF
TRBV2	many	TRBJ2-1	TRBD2	TGTGCCAGCAGTGAAGCTACTAGCGGGGGGCCCCGTCGGTTCTTC	CASSEATSGGPRRFF
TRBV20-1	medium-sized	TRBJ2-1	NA	TGCAGTGCTAGAGATCCGGGGACGGAGTACAATGAGCAGTTCTTC	CSARDPGTEYNEQFF
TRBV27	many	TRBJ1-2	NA	TGTGCCAGCACGTCCATGGAGGCTAACTATGGCTACACCTTC	CASTSMEANYGYTF
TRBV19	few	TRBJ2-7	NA	TGTGCCAGTAGAGGCGGAACCTACGAGCAGTACTTC	CASRGGTYEQYF
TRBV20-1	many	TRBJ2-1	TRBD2	TGCAGTGCTATCTTAGCGGGGGGAAAATACAATGAGCAGTTCTTC	CSAILAGGKYNEQFF
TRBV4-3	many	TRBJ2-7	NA	TGCGCCAGCAGCCAAGATCTAGCGGGACAGGGCGGCGAGCAGTACTTC	CASSQDLAGQGGEQYF
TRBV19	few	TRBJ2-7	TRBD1	TGTGCCAGTAGTATTTCGGGGACAGGGGCCTACGAGCAGTACTTC	CASSISGTGAYEQYF
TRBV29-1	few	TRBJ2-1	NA	TGCAGCGTTGAAGGGACCGTTCATGTATCCTACAATGAGCAGTTCTTC	CSVEGTVHVSYNEQFF
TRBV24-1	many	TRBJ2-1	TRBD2	TGTGCCACCAGTGAGTTAGCGGGAGGACCGTACAATGAGCAGTTCTTC	CATSELAGGPYNEQFF
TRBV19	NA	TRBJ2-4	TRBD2	TGTGCCAGTAGTCCTACTAGCGGGATGAAAAACATTCAGTACTTC	CASSPTSGMKNIQYF
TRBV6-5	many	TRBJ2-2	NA	TGTGCCAGCAGTCCCACAGGGATTCGAACAACCGGGGAGCTGTTTTTT	CASSPTGIRTTGELFF
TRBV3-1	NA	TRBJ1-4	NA	TGTGCCAGCAGCCCCTATTGGGGGCGTGAAAAACTGTTTTTT	CASSPYWGREKLFF
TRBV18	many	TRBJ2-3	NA	TGTGCCAGCTCACGGCCCGGGGCGGCAGTGGGCACAGATACGCAGTATTTT	CASSRPGAAVGTDTQYF
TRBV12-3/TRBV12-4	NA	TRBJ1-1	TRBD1	TGTGCCAGCACTACCCGACGACAGGGCCTTGGTGAAGCTTTCTTT	CASTTRRQGLGEAFF
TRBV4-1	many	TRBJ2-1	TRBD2	TGCGCCAGCAGCCAAGATGCGGGAGGATCCTACAATGAGCAGTTCTTC	CASSQDAGGSYNEQFF
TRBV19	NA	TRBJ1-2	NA	TGTCCTCGGCGGGGCTACACCTTC	CPRRGYTF
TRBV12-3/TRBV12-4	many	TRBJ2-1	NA	TGTGCCAGCAGTTCTGGGACACAGCAGTTCTTC	CASSSGTQQFF
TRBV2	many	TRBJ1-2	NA	TGTGCCAGCATTAGCAACCCGGGGGCAGCTTATAACTATGGCTACACCTTC	CASISNPGAAYNYGYTF
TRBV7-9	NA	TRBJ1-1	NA	TGTGCCAGCAGCTTCGGAGCGGGGTTCGCTTTCTTT	CASSFGAGFAFF
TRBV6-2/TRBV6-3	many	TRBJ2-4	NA	TGTGCCAGCAGTCGAGACAGATTAGCCAAAAACATTCAGTACTTC	CASSRDRLAKNIQYF
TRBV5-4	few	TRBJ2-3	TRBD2	TGTGCCAGCAGCTTCAAGCGGGAGACCCCCGATACGCAGTATTTT	CASSFKRETPDTQYF
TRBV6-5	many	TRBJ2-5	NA	TGTGCCAGCAGGAACCGGGGGGCCAGGGAGACCCAGTACTTC	CASRNRGARETQYF
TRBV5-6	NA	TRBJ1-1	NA	TGTGCCAGCAGCTTGTCCCTGAACACTGAAGCTTTCTTT	CASSLSLNTEAFF
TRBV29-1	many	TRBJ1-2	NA	TGCAGCGTTGATGTCACGGTGGCCGGGACTAACTATGGCTACACCTTC	CSVDVTVAGTNYGYTF
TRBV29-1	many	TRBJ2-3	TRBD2	TGCAGCGTTGAAGGGGGACTAGCGGGATTTAGTACAGATACGCAGTATTTT	CSVEGGLAGFSTDTQYF
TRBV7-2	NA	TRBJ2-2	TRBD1	TGTGCCAGCAGCTTACCGAGACAGGGGGCCTCCGGGGAGCTGTTTTTT	CASSLPRQGASGELFF
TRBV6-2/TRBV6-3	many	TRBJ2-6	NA	TGTGCCAGCCCACCCCTGTGGAACAGTTCCTACTCTGGGGCCAACGTCCTGACTTTC	CASPPLWNSSYSGANVLTF
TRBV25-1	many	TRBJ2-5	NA	TGTGCCAGCAGTGCTGGGCCAAAAGAGACCCAGTACTTC	CASSAGPKETQYF
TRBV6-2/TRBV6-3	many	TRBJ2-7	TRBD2	TGTGCCAGCGGCCTAGCGGCCTCCTACGAGCAGTACTTC	CASGLAASYEQYF
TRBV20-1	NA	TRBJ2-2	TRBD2	TGCAGTGCTAGAGATACGGCTAGCGGAGACACCGGGGAGCTGTTTTTT	CSARDTASGDTGELFF
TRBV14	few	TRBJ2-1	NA	TGTGCCAGCAGCCGATCTAGCGTAACCGACAATGAGCAGTTCTTC	CASSRSSVTDNEQFF
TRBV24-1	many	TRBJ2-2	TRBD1	TGTGCCACCAAAGGGACAGGCGACACCGGGGAGCTGTTTTTT	CATKGTGDTGELFF
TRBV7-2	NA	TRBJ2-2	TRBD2	TGTGCCAGCAACCCAGCAGCTTTCTACTATAGCGGGGATAGGCACACCGGGGAGCTGTTTTTT	CASNPAAFYYSGDRHTGELFF
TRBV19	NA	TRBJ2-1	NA	TGTGCCAGTAGTACAGAGGGCGAGATGCCCTCCTCCGAGCAGTTCTTC	CASSTEGEMPSSEQFF
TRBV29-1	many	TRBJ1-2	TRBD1	TGCAGCGTTGCCAGGGGGTATGGCTACACCTTC	CSVARGYGYTF
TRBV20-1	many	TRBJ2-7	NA	TGCAGTGCCCCGGGACTGTACAGCTACGAGCAGTACTTC	CSAPGLYSYEQYF
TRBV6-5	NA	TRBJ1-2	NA	TGTGCCAGCAGTCCAACCTCCAGGACAGCCTTCTATGGCTACACCTTC	CASSPTSRTAFYGYTF
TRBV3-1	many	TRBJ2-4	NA	TGTGCCAGCAGCCGAAGGGCGGTACTAGCCAAAAACATTCAGTACTTC	CASSRRAVLAKNIQYF
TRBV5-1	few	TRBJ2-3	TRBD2	TGCGCCAGCAGCTTTGGAGCGGGAGTCGCAGATACGCAGTATTTT	CASSFGAGVADTQYF
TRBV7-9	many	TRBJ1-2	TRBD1	TGTGCCAGCAGCTTAGCGGACAGGAAGCCCTATGGCTACACCTTC	CASSLADRKPYGYTF
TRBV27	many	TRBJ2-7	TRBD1	TGTGCCAGCAGTTTAGGGACAGGGGGACTGGACGAGCAGTACTTC	CASSLGTGGLDEQYF